A selection of T cell receptor beta chains follows, all from one sample in a study of blood T cell repertoires in COVID-19. Only in-frame clones appear in the TCRdb table, and some are missing; sequencing was by immunoSEQ multiplex PCR. The sample has about 200,000 clones; 84% are singletons. Sequences were obtained from PBMCs or T cells enriched from blood (not recorded which). The receptors stem from a man aged 35-49 years who had recovered from COVID-19. The CDR3 runs from the conserved cysteine through the conserved F or W. D genes are given only for firm matches. Size values are once, few and many counts, or a class for expanded clones, and some rows have none.

cdr3_nt | cdr3_aa | clone_size | j_call | d_call | v_call
TGTGCCAGCAGCCGCACTAGTACCCGGAGCTCCTACAATGAGCAGTTCTTC | CASSRTSTRSSYNEQFF | NA | TRBJ2-1 | NA | TRBV7-2
TGTGCCACCAGCAGAGATCTCGTCTACGAGCAGTACTTC | CATSRDLVYEQYF | few | TRBJ2-7 | NA | TRBV15
TGCAGTGCTAGTTCGGCGGTCGGGTGGGACTCAGGTTCACCCCTCCACTTT | CSASSAVGWDSGSPLHF | many | TRBJ1-6 | NA | TRBV20-1
TGTGCCAGAAGTACCAAGGGGCCACCCCTCCACTTT | CARSTKGPPLHF | once | TRBJ1-6 | NA | TRBV5-3
TGTGCCAGCAGCTCATACAGTCAACGCTCCTACAATGAGCAGTTCTTC | CASSSYSQRSYNEQFF | NA | TRBJ2-1 | NA | TRBV7-9
TGTGCCAGCAGCTTACAGGGGGAAAATGGAAACACCATATATTTT | CASSLQGENGNTIYF | NA | TRBJ1-3 | TRBD1 | TRBV5-7
TGTGCCAGCAGTGAAGCGGCAGGGGTTATGAACACTGAAGCTTTCTTT | CASSEAAGVMNTEAFF | NA | TRBJ1-1 | NA | TRBV2
TGCGCCAGCAGCCCCGGGAGTCGGCAGGCAGCTAACTATGGCTACACCTTC | CASSPGSRQAANYGYTF | NA | TRBJ1-2 | NA | TRBV4-1
TGTGCCTGGAACCCGATATCCTCGGACTTGGCTTTCTTT | CAWNPISSDLAFF | NA | TRBJ1-1 | NA | TRBV30
TGTGCCAGCAGCTTTCGCGGGAGCGGGGGGTACAATGAGCAGTTCTTC | CASSFRGSGGYNEQFF | few | TRBJ2-1 | TRBD2 | TRBV13
TGTGCCAGTAGGAGAGGGGACAGGTTCTACTACGAGCAGTACTTC | CASRRGDRFYYEQYF | NA | TRBJ2-7 | TRBD1 | TRBV19
TGTGCCAGTAGTACCCCCGGGACAGGGACGTGGGGCTACACCTTC | CASSTPGTGTWGYTF | NA | TRBJ1-2 | TRBD1 | TRBV19
TGCGCCAGCAGCACAGGAGTAGTGAACACTGAAGCTTTCTTT | CASSTGVVNTEAFF | NA | TRBJ1-1 | NA | TRBV5-1
TGTGCCAGCAGCGTAGCGGACTACTCCTACGAGCAGTACTTC | CASSVADYSYEQYF | NA | TRBJ2-7 | NA | TRBV9
TGTGCCTGGGGACGGTTGGGACAGGGGGACGAGCAGTACTTC | CAWGRLGQGDEQYF | NA | TRBJ2-7 | TRBD1 | TRBV30
TGTGCCAGTATGTGGGGGGGAAGCAATCAGCCCCAGCATTTT | CASMWGGSNQPQHF | NA | TRBJ1-5 | NA | TRBV19
TGTGCCAGCAGTCAGGGGGCATGGGGCACAGATACGCAGTATTTT | CASSQGAWGTDTQYF | NA | TRBJ2-3 | TRBD1 | TRBV6-5
TGTGCCAGCAGCTCCACGGGGGAGCTCACAGATACGCAGTATTTT | CASSSTGELTDTQYF | NA | TRBJ2-3 | NA | TRBV5-4
TGTGCCAGCAGCAACAAAGGAGACAGGGCGGGTGAAAAACTGTTTTTT | CASSNKGDRAGEKLFF | NA | TRBJ1-4 | NA | TRBV21-1
TGTGCCAGCAGTTTAACCGGGGGCTACGAGCAGTACTTC | CASSLTGGYEQYF | NA | TRBJ2-7 | NA | TRBV27
TGTGCCAGCAGTTACGGGGCAGGCAACGCCTACGAGCAGTACTTC | CASSYGAGNAYEQYF | NA | TRBJ2-7 | NA | TRBV6-5
TGTGCCATCAGTAATGGGCAGACCACTAATGAAAAACTGTTTTTT | CAISNGQTTNEKLFF | NA | TRBJ1-4 | NA | TRBV10-3
TGTGCCAGTAGTATGCGACAGGTAGGCAATCAGCCCCAGCATTTT | CASSMRQVGNQPQHF | NA | TRBJ1-5 | NA | TRBV19
TGTGCCACCATGGGGGCGAATCAGCCCCAGCATTTT | CATMGANQPQHF | NA | TRBJ1-5 | NA | TRBV10-3
TGTGCCAGCAGTCGCCCGGCCGGGACAGGGGGTTCTAATTCACCCCTCCACTTT | CASSRPAGTGGSNSPLHF | NA | TRBJ1-6 | TRBD1 | TRBV6-6
TGTGCCAGCAGCCAAGAATTGGTAGTAACGGGTGAAGCTTTCTTT | CASSQELVVTGEAFF | NA | TRBJ1-1 | NA | TRBV14
TGTGCCAGCAGTCATAACAGGGATCAGCCCCAGCATTTT | CASSHNRDQPQHF | NA | TRBJ1-5 | NA | TRBV5-4
TGCGCCAGCAGCCGCAAGGAAGCGGGGGGGTCTCGAGACCTCTACGAGCAGTACTTC | CASSRKEAGGSRDLYEQYF | NA | TRBJ2-7 | TRBD2 | TRBV4-1
TGTGCCAGCAGCTTAGGCAGGTTTAACACTGAAGCTTTCTTT | CASSLGRFNTEAFF | NA | TRBJ1-1 | NA | TRBV11-3
TGTGCCAGCAGTTCACCCGGGACAGGTCTTGGAGGCAATGAGCAGTTCTTC | CASSSPGTGLGGNEQFF | NA | TRBJ2-1 | TRBD1 | TRBV28
TGTGCCAGTAGTTTTCACCCTGCGGGCTACACCTTC | CASSFHPAGYTF | few | TRBJ1-2 | NA | TRBV19
TGTGCCAGCAGCTCCCAGGGGGGCTATGGCTACACCTTC | CASSSQGGYGYTF | NA | TRBJ1-2 | TRBD1 | TRBV5-5
TGTGCCAGCAGTTTAGGGGGACAGGGGGCCAGGGACACCTTC | CASSLGGQGARDTF | NA | TRBJ1-2 | TRBD1 | TRBV28
TGTGCCAGCAGCCAAATATCCGATACGCAGTATTTT | CASSQISDTQYF | NA | TRBJ2-3 | NA | TRBV4-2
TGTGCCAGCAGCGCAACAGGGACATCTAACTATGGCTACACCTTC | CASSATGTSNYGYTF | NA | TRBJ1-2 | NA | TRBV9
TGTGCCATCAGTGACCTAGACAGGAATACAACTAATGAAAAACTGTTTTTT | CAISDLDRNTTNEKLFF | NA | TRBJ1-4 | NA | TRBV10-3
TGTGCCAGCAGCTTGGACCCTTCTCCGGGGGGGTATGGCTACACCTTC | CASSLDPSPGGYGYTF | few | TRBJ1-2 | NA | TRBV7-2
TGTGCCAGTAGTATCGGGACATTTTATAATTCACCCCTCCACTTT | CASSIGTFYNSPLHF | NA | TRBJ1-6 | NA | TRBV19
TGTGCCTGGAGTCAGGGATTAGGGGTCGTAAAACTGTTTTTT | CAWSQGLGVVKLFF | NA | TRBJ1-4 | NA | TRBV30
TGTGCCAGCAGCTTGAAAAGGGGGCTCTTCTCTGGAAACACCATATATTTT | CASSLKRGLFSGNTIYF | NA | TRBJ1-3 | TRBD1 | TRBV7-9
TGTGCCAGCAGCTTAGTCCTAGCGGGGGTCTACAATGAGCAGTTCTTC | CASSLVLAGVYNEQFF | NA | TRBJ2-1 | TRBD2 | TRBV7-2
TGCGCCAGCAGTCATGGACAGGGAGGGGACTATGGCTACACCTTC | CASSHGQGGDYGYTF | NA | TRBJ1-2 | TRBD1 | TRBV10-1
TGCGCCAGCAGCTTGAGTGGGACAGCCATGAACACTGAAGCTTTCTTT | CASSLSGTAMNTEAFF | NA | TRBJ1-1 | TRBD1 | TRBV5-1
TGTGCCAGCAGCTTGGAGCCAGGGGTAAGGTATACGCAGTATTTT | CASSLEPGVRYTQYF | once | TRBJ2-3 | NA | TRBV5-5
TGTGCCAGCAGTGCTCTGGACAGCTATGGCTACACCTTC | CASSALDSYGYTF | NA | TRBJ1-2 | NA | TRBV28
TGCGCCAGCAGCTTCCCCCGGGGGGCGGAACACAGAGATACGCAGTATTTT | CASSFPRGAEHRDTQYF | NA | TRBJ2-3 | NA | TRBV5-1
TGCGCCAGCAGCCAAACGACAGTAGGGACTGAAGCTTTCTTT | CASSQTTVGTEAFF | NA | TRBJ1-1 | NA | TRBV4-3
TGTGCCACCAGCAGAGATCCCCAGGGTGAAGCTTTCTTT | CATSRDPQGEAFF | NA | TRBJ1-1 | NA | TRBV15
TGTGCCAGCTCACGACAGGGGAGCCAAGAGACCCAGTACTTC | CASSRQGSQETQYF | NA | TRBJ2-5 | TRBD1 | TRBV18
TGTGCCACGGCCGGGAACTCCGGGGAGCAGTACTTC | CATAGNSGEQYF | few | TRBJ2-7 | NA | TRBV28
TGTGCCAGCAGCCAAGATTATGGGGGGGGCACTGAAGCTTTCTTT | CASSQDYGGGTEAFF | once | TRBJ1-1 | NA | TRBV3-1/TRBV3-2
TGTGCCAGCAGCCAAGGGACAGACTATGGCTACACCTTC | CASSQGTDYGYTF | few | TRBJ1-2 | NA | TRBV3-1/TRBV3-2
TGCGCCAGCAGCTTGGTAGACAGGGAGCAGTACTTC | CASSLVDREQYF | few | TRBJ2-7 | NA | TRBV5-1
TGTGCCAGCAGCGTAGCTACCCAGGCGGGAAACACCATATATTTT | CASSVATQAGNTIYF | NA | TRBJ1-3 | NA | TRBV9
TGTGCCAGCAGTGACCGGGGGGTTGGCTATGGCTACACCTTC | CASSDRGVGYGYTF | NA | TRBJ1-2 | NA | TRBV6-4